The rows below give T cell receptor beta chains drawn from one sample of a study of blood T cell repertoires in COVID-19. Clones were sequenced by immunoSEQ multiplex PCR, and TCRdb holds only the in-frame ones, with some missing. The data contain over 200,000 clones, about 73% of them singletons. Sequenced sample: peripheral blood. The receptors were sampled from a woman older than 75 with acute or convalescent COVID-19. The CDR3 runs from the conserved cysteine through the conserved F or W. Fields, in order: D gene, V gene, J gene, clone size, CDR3 DNA, CDR3 protein. D genes are given only for firm matches. Some rows have no size entry. The others give once, few or many, or a class for an expanded clone.

.,TRBV5-4,TRBJ2-3,.,TGTGCCAGCAGCTTGGTAAAGGGGTTAGGTACAGATACGCAGTATTTT,CASSLVKGLGTDTQYF
.,TRBV19,TRBJ2-1,few,TGTGCCAGTAGTATTGGGAGCGGCCAAGGGAATGAGCAGTTCTTC,CASSIGSGQGNEQFF
TRBD2,TRBV5-1,TRBJ2-1,few,TGCGCCAGCAGCCAGGGGGGACTAGCGGGATTTAAGAATGAGCAGTTCTTC,CASSQGGLAGFKNEQFF
TRBD1,TRBV6-5,TRBJ1-1,.,TGTGCCAGCAGTAGACAGGGAATCTTGAACACTGAAGCTTTCTTT,CASSRQGILNTEAFF
.,TRBV30,TRBJ1-6,.,TGTGCCTGGAGTGTAGGACAGCCTTTGTTTAATTCACCCCTCCACTTT,CAWSVGQPLFNSPLHF
TRBD2,TRBV5-1,TRBJ2-5,.,TGCGCCAGCAGCTTCATGACTAGCGGGTCTCAAGAGACCCAGTACTTC,CASSFMTSGSQETQYF
.,TRBV3-1/TRBV3-2,TRBJ2-3,.,TGTGCCAGCAGCCTCGTCGGGAAGGGCGGGAAAAGGACAGATACGCAGTATTTT,CASSLVGKGGKRTDTQYF
.,TRBV19,TRBJ1-1,.,TGTGCCAGTAGTATAGTCGACAGCCCGAACACTGAAGCTTTCTTT,CASSIVDSPNTEAFF
.,TRBV6-5,TRBJ1-1,.,TGTGCCAGCAGTCGCGGTGGCGGCCTGAACACTGAAGCTTTCTTT,CASSRGGGLNTEAFF
TRBD1,TRBV5-1,TRBJ2-5,once,TGCGCCAGCAGCCACTTCGGACAGGGGGCAGAGACCCAGTACTTC,CASSHFGQGAETQYF
TRBD2,TRBV2,TRBJ2-3,.,TGTGCCAGCAGTGAATCGGGAGGACTAACAGATACGCAGTATTTT,CASSESGGLTDTQYF
.,TRBV4-3,TRBJ2-7,.,TGCGCCAGCAGCCTAACCCTAATGGCAGGGGCACAATACGAGCAGTACTTC,CASSLTLMAGAQYEQYF
.,TRBV3-1/TRBV3-2,TRBJ1-5,once,TGTGCCAGCAGCCAGACTTGGAGTCAGCCCCAGCATTTT,CASSQTWSQPQHF
TRBD2,TRBV5-1,TRBJ2-1,once,TGCGCCAGCAGCCCAACTAGCGGGGGGGATGAGCAGTTCTTC,CASSPTSGGDEQFF
TRBD1,TRBV18,TRBJ2-7,.,TGTGCCAGCTCACCGAACAGGGGCTACGAGCAGTACTTC,CASSPNRGYEQYF
TRBD1,TRBV6-5,TRBJ1-6,once,TGTGCCAGCACCGGACAGGGGAAGAATTCACCCCTCCACTTT,CASTGQGKNSPLHF
TRBD1,TRBV9,TRBJ1-1,.,TGTGCCAGCAGCGTAGCACTTGGGGGGACAGGGGTGACTGAAGCTTTCTTT,CASSVALGGTGVTEAFF
.,TRBV28,TRBJ2-5,.,TGTGCCAGCAGTTTAGGTAGCGCCGGAGAGACCCAGTACTTC,CASSLGSAGETQYF
.,TRBV6-1,TRBJ1-2,.,TGTGCCAGCAGTGATAGGTCAGTGGCATCTGGGCCTCAATTGTATGGCTACACCTTC,CASSDRSVASGPQLYGYTF
TRBD1,TRBV6-4,TRBJ1-1,.,TGTGCCAGCAGTGACTGGGCAGGGGGGTCATATGAAGCTTTCTTT,CASSDWAGGSYEAFF
.,TRBV3-1/TRBV3-2,TRBJ2-1,.,TGTGCCAGCAGCCAAGGTGGGACTTATAGTGAGCAGTTCTTC,CASSQGGTYSEQFF
.,TRBV4-1,TRBJ1-1,.,TGCGCCAGCAGCCAAGCTGGAGGTATGAACACTGAAGCTTTCTTT,CASSQAGGMNTEAFF
.,TRBV4-1,TRBJ1-2,.,TGCGCCAGCAGCCTGAACGGGGTGGGTAACTATGGCTACACCTTC,CASSLNGVGNYGYTF
.,TRBV7-2,TRBJ2-1,.,TGTGCCAGCAGCTTAGAACGTGGGGGGTCCTACAATGAGCAGTTCTTC,CASSLERGGSYNEQFF
TRBD1,TRBV6-2/TRBV6-3,TRBJ2-7,.,TGTGCCAGCAGTTCGGCCAGGGGGCGAGTTTACGAGCAGTACTTC,CASSSARGRVYEQYF